Listed below are T cell receptor beta chains from one sample, sequenced in a study of OX40 agonist ivuxolimab in advanced cancers. Profiling relied on immunoSEQ multiplex PCR, and the TCRdb table lists in-frame clones only, not all of them. Of fewer than 90,000 clones detected, around 86% appear once; the ten largest clones hold less than 3%. The starting material was CD4+ or CD8+ T cells sorted from blood, obtained in a trial of the OX40 agonist ivuxolimab. These receptors were taken from an adult with an advanced solid tumor such as melanoma, head and neck, liver or kidney cancer. CDR3s include the opening cysteine and the closing phenylalanine or tryptophan. The order of the fields is J gene, V gene, D gene, clone size, CDR3 DNA, CDR3 protein. A D gene is named only where the DNA matches it firmly. Rows give clone size only sometimes, using once, few, many, or a class for an expanded clone.

TRBJ1-5 | TRBV10-3 | - | - | TGTGCCATCAGTGAGTCGGGGTACAATCAGCCCCAGCATTTT | CAISESGYNQPQHF
TRBJ1-2 | TRBV7-9 | - | - | TGTGCCAGCAGCTTCGGCAGTGAACACTATGGCTACACCTTC | CASSFGSEHYGYTF
TRBJ2-4 | TRBV21-1 | - | - | TGTGCCAGCAGCAAATCTCAACCTAAAAACATTCAGTACTTC | CASSKSQPKNIQYF
TRBJ2-4 | TRBV7-2 | - | once | TGTGCCAGCAGCTATACAGGACGAATAGCCAAAAACATTCAGTACTTC | CASSYTGRIAKNIQYF
TRBJ1-5 | TRBV28 | - | - | TGTGCCAGCAGTATTCCTAGGGGACGCGGCAATCAGCCCCAGCATTTT | CASSIPRGRGNQPQHF
TRBJ2-7 | TRBV5-1 | TRBD1 | - | TGCGCCAGCAGCCCTCGGGGGACAGGCTCCTACGAGCAGTACTTC | CASSPRGTGSYEQYF
TRBJ2-3 | TRBV6-6 | - | - | TGTGCCAGCAGTTATGACGGTCGCACAGATACGCAGTATTTT | CASSYDGRTDTQYF
TRBJ2-5 | TRBV6-5 | - | - | TGTGCCAGCACCCCAAGAAGTACACAAGAGACCCAGTACTTC | CASTPRSTQETQYF
TRBJ1-1 | TRBV5-1 | - | - | TGCGCCAGCAGCCCCGATGCAGTTTCGGTAGGTGAAGCTTTCTTT | CASSPDAVSVGEAFF
TRBJ1-5 | TRBV4-3 | - | - | TGCGCCAGCAGCCAAGAGACTAACGATCAGCCCCAGCATTTT | CASSQETNDQPQHF
TRBJ1-3 | TRBV25-1 | - | - | TGTGCCAGCAGTGAATACGTAGGGGGAAACTTGGTTGGAAACACCATATATTTT | CASSEYVGGNLVGNTIYF
TRBJ1-5 | TRBV2 | - | - | TGTGCCAGCAGGGCCCCGGGGAATTATCAGCCCCAGCATTTT | CASRAPGNYQPQHF
TRBJ1-1 | TRBV21-1 | - | - | TGTGCCAGCAGTACGGGCTCGAACACTGAAGCTTTCTTT | CASSTGSNTEAFF
TRBJ1-1 | TRBV5-1 | - | - | TGCGCCAGCAGCTTGGTCGTTTCGGCAGGGAACACTGAAGCTTTCTTT | CASSLVVSAGNTEAFF
TRBJ1-4 | TRBV28 | - | - | TGTGCCAGCAGTTCCAAGATAATGGGTTGGGCTAATGAAAAACTGTTTTTT | CASSSKIMGWANEKLFF
TRBJ2-7 | TRBV9 | - | - | TGTGCCAGCAGCGTAGGCCAGACCTACGAGCAGTACTTC | CASSVGQTYEQYF
TRBJ2-3 | TRBV28 | - | once | TGTGCCAGCAGCACAGCAGGGGAGCACACAGATACGCAGTATTTT | CASSTAGEHTDTQYF
TRBJ1-1 | TRBV11-2 | - | - | TGTGCCAGCAGCTTAGGTGGACAGAACACTGAAGCTTTCTTT | CASSLGGQNTEAFF
TRBJ2-5 | TRBV5-1 | - | - | TGCGCCAGCAGCGGGTCCGGGCTCCCGAGAGAGACCCAGTACTTC | CASSGSGLPRETQYF
TRBJ1-3 | TRBV7-2 | TRBD1 | - | TGTGCCAGCAGCTATTTCTTTGACAGGGTTGGGGGAAACACCATATATTTT | CASSYFFDRVGGNTIYF
TRBJ2-7 | TRBV5-5 | - | - | TGTGCCAGGGTGGAGGGGGCGATTACCTCCTACGAGCAGTACTTC | CARVEGAITSYEQYF
TRBJ2-7 | TRBV9 | TRBD2 | once | TGTGCCAGCAGCGTCCCCTTGAGTACCGGGACTAGCGGGGGGGCACAGTACGAGCAGTACTTC | CASSVPLSTGTSGGAQYEQYF
TRBJ1-5 | TRBV5-1 | TRBD1 | once | TGCGCCAGCAGCCTAGGACAGGGGGGCAATCAGCCCCAGCATTTT | CASSLGQGGNQPQHF
TRBJ2-3 | TRBV18 | - | - | TGTGCCAGCTCAGAGTCTAGGCTTTCTGGAGATACGCAGTATTTT | CASSESRLSGDTQYF
TRBJ1-1 | TRBV7-3 | - | - | TGTGCCAGCAGCTCCAGACAGAACACTGAAGCTTTCTTT | CASSSRQNTEAFF
TRBJ2-5 | TRBV19 | - | - | TGTGCCAGTAGTATGGGACCAGGCGGGTCAAAGGGGGAGACCCAGTACTTC | CASSMGPGGSKGETQYF
TRBJ1-5 | TRBV19 | - | - | TGTGCCAGTAGTATAGGAAGGGGCAGATTAGAGCATCAGCCCCAGCATTTT | CASSIGRGRLEHQPQHF
TRBJ1-6 | TRBV15 | - | - | TGTGCCACCAGCAGTGCCCACGGTAATTCACCCCTCCACTTT | CATSSAHGNSPLHF
TRBJ2-1 | TRBV5-5 | - | - | TGTGCCTCCACAATCTTTGGTCCCAGAATAAATGAGCAGTTCTTC | CASTIFGPRINEQFF
TRBJ1-1 | TRBV19 | - | - | TGTGCCAGTATTAACAGGAACACTGAAGCTTTCTTT | CASINRNTEAFF
TRBJ2-3 | TRBV4-3 | TRBD1 | - | TGCGCCAGCAGCCGGTTGGCAGGGGGAACTAGCACAGATACGCAGTATTTT | CASSRLAGGTSTDTQYF
TRBJ2-6 | TRBV11-3 | - | - | TGTGCCAGCAGCTTGGTCTTGGGGGCCAACGTCCTGACTTTC | CASSLVLGANVLTF
TRBJ2-2 | TRBV5-1 | - | - | TGCGCCAGCAGCTTAGAGATGACGAACACCGGGGAGCTGTTTTTT | CASSLEMTNTGELFF
TRBJ1-4 | TRBV5-1 | - | - | TGCGCCAGCAGCCGAGACAGTGGGGATGAAAAACTGTTTTTT | CASSRDSGDEKLFF
TRBJ1-3 | TRBV9 | - | - | TGTGCCAGCAGCCCATGGGACATCTCTGGAAACACCATATATTTT | CASSPWDISGNTIYF
TRBJ2-5 | TRBV7-3 | TRBD2 | - | TGTGCCAGCAGCCCGACTAGCGGGGGACAAGAGACCCAGTACTTC | CASSPTSGGQETQYF
TRBJ2-7 | TRBV7-2 | - | - | TGTGCCAGCAGCCCACCCACAGGGATCTACGAGCAGTACTTC | CASSPPTGIYEQYF
TRBJ1-5 | TRBV5-1 | - | - | TGCGCCAGCAGCTTGGGGGTAGGCGCCAATCAGCCCCAGCATTTT | CASSLGVGANQPQHF
TRBJ1-6 | TRBV5-8 | - | - | TGTGCCAGCAGCTTGTTATCAGGGTCGAAGTCACCCCTCCACTTT | CASSLLSGSKSPLHF
TRBJ1-4 | TRBV5-6 | TRBD1 | - | TGTGCCAGCAGCTTGAACCAGGGGGCAGTGCCTGGTGAAAAACTGTTTTTT | CASSLNQGAVPGEKLFF
TRBJ2-1 | TRBV2 | TRBD1 | - | TGTGCCAGCAGTGCAGGACAGGGGCCTTACAATGAGCAGTTCTTC | CASSAGQGPYNEQFF
TRBJ1-6 | TRBV7-3 | - | few | TGTGCCAGCAGCTTAAATTCCCGGGACACAGGATCACCCCTCCACTTT | CASSLNSRDTGSPLHF
TRBJ2-5 | TRBV5-5 | - | - | TGTGCCAGCAGCTTGCTAGGAGGGACAGCTCAAGAGACCCAGTACTTC | CASSLLGGTAQETQYF
TRBJ1-5 | TRBV28 | - | - | TGTGCCAGCAGTTTAAACAATCAGCCCCAGCATTTT | CASSLNNQPQHF
TRBJ2-1 | TRBV7-3 | TRBD2 | once | TGTGCCAGCAGCAGACTCGGGGGGGCCCATGAGCAGTTCTTC | CASSRLGGAHEQFF
TRBJ2-7 | TRBV28 | TRBD2 | - | TGTGCCAGCAGAAGCGGGGGTTTATACGAGCAGTACTTC | CASRSGGLYEQYF
TRBJ2-1 | TRBV4-1 | - | - | TGCGCCAGCAGCCAAGGCCCCTGGCAGCGAAAACTTTCAAATGAGCAGTTCTTC | CASSQGPWQRKLSNEQFF
TRBJ2-3 | TRBV6-5 | - | - | TGTGCCAGCAGTTACGGGTGGACTACTCGCACAGATACGCAGTATTTT | CASSYGWTTRTDTQYF
TRBJ2-2 | TRBV5-6 | TRBD2 | few | TGTGCCAGCAGCTTGGTTGCTAGCGGGGGGCCAACTGACACCGGGGAGCTGTTTTTT | CASSLVASGGPTDTGELFF
TRBJ1-1 | TRBV5-6 | - | few | TGTGCCAGCAGCCAAGCCGGGACGGGAGGCACTGAAGCTTTCTTT | CASSQAGTGGTEAFF
TRBJ2-2 | TRBV28 | - | - | TGTGCCAGCAGTTTACAGCAGACCGGGGAGCTGTTTTTT | CASSLQQTGELFF
TRBJ1-2 | TRBV7-6 | - | few | TGTGCCAGCAGCGCCCCTGGAGGTCGAGGCTACACCTTC | CASSAPGGRGYTF
TRBJ2-1 | TRBV7-9 | - | - | TGTGCCAGCAGCCAAAGAAATGAGCAGTTCTTC | CASSQRNEQFF
TRBJ1-5 | TRBV5-1 | TRBD1 | - | TGCGCCAGCAGCTTAGCCCCCGGGACAGGGTATCAGCCCCAGCATTTT | CASSLAPGTGYQPQHF
TRBJ2-3 | TRBV15 | - | - | TGTGCCACCAGCAGAGCCCGGCTGTCTAGCACAGATACGCAGTATTTT | CATSRARLSSTDTQYF
TRBJ1-2 | TRBV19 | TRBD1 | once | TGTGCCAGTAGTATAACAGGGGGGACCGGCTACACCTTC | CASSITGGTGYTF
TRBJ1-1 | TRBV25-1 | - | - | TGTGCCAGCAGTGATAAGTTCACTGAAGCTTTCTTT | CASSDKFTEAFF
TRBJ2-1 | TRBV4-2 | TRBD1 | - | TGTGCCAGCAGCCAAGAGAGGACAGGGTCTAACAATGAGCAGTTCTTC | CASSQERTGSNNEQFF
TRBJ1-6 | TRBV4-1 | - | - | TGCGCCAGCAGCCTCCGGGCAGGGGCAAACTCACCCCTCCACTTT | CASSLRAGANSPLHF
TRBJ2-4 | TRBV7-9 | TRBD1 | - | TGTGCCAGCAGCTCCGGACAGGGACGGGAAAACATTCAGTACTTC | CASSSGQGRENIQYF